This T cell receptor (beta chain) was sequenced in a study of T cells in Graves' hyperthyroidism and ophthalmopathy. This CDR3 comprises 14 residues. Trimming left V 2 bases short and J 4 bases short, with 10 bases between. The V gene's germline CDR1 is SGHDT and CDR2 YYEEEE. Amplified TCR beta CDR3 regions derived from RNA transcripts. With the HTBI primer set, the TCR CDR3 went through a first round of RT-PCR. TCRdb recomputed calls from the multiplex PCR reads with MiXCR, one row per CDR3 protein. The sample yields 550,000 to 800,000 distinct CDR3 sequences, approximately 16% seen once. The sequenced sample was blood. The genes are TRBV5-6 and TRBJ2-1; perhaps TRBD1 as D (5 bases). This TCR was sampled from a man aged 18 to 30 with Graves' hyperthyroidism. CDR3 coding DNA: TGTGCCAGCAGCTTTTACCAGGGTTACAATGAGCAGTTCTTC. It is translated as CASSFYQGYNEQFF.